The 18 T cell receptor beta chains reported below all come from one sample, sequenced in a study of T cell repertoires in cytomegalovirus infection. Their recognized antigens are unknown. TCRdb independently ran MiXCR on the reads; one entry per CDR3 protein. In the table there are approximately 730,000 distinct CDR3 sequences, roughly 36% of which are singletons. This specimen consisted of cultured PBMCs, obtained from culture after CMV antigen stimulation. These receptor sequences come from a human donor in good health (CMV status not recorded). Some clones in this sample may be carry-over from other donors' samples.

This clonotype was seen more than once but under ten times. The V call is TRBV5-4, the J call TRBJ2-1; 9 nucleotides match TRBD1. Germline V gene data show CDR1 as SGHNT and CDR2 as YYREEE (reference sequence). The junction had 10 bases not matched to a gene; V was cut back by 2 bases and J by 4 bases. CDR3 size: 17 residues. DNA of the CDR3: TGTGCCAGCAGCTTCGCCAGAGGGACAGGGAAATACAATGAGCAGTTCTTC. Translating gives CASSFARGTGKYNEQFF.

This clonotype has a handful of counts. This chain uses TRBV28 with TRBJ1-6, with unresolved D. Germline CDR1 is MDHEN and CDR2 is SYDVKM. The CDR3 contains 13 residues. Trimming cost V 5 bases and J 7 bases, with 9 bases left between them. The CDR3 nucleotides read TGTGCCAGCAGTCAACAGAAGAATTCACCCCTCCACTTT. Translation gives CASSQQKNSPLHF.

This clonotype showed up many times. The J gene is TRBJ2-3, the V gene TRBV7-2; a possible D gene is TRBD1 (5 bases). Looked up from germline, CDR1 is SGHTA and CDR2 is FQGNSA. CDR3 length equals 18 residues. V lost 5 bases and J lost 4, with 25 bases in between. The CDR3 protein is CASSPRVRVKPLADTQYF. The CDR3 DNA sequence: TGTGCCAGCAGCCCACGGGTCAGGGTAAAACCCCTCGCAGATACGCAGTATTTT.

The genes are TRBV2 and TRBJ1-6, with D uncertain. In germline, CDR1 is SNHLY, CDR2 FYNNEI. The CDR3 extends over 13 amino acids. V lost 9 bases and J 7 bases, leaving 13 bases between the germline ends. The CDR3 here is CASAKSLNSPLHF. CDR3 in DNA: TGTGCCAGTGCGAAGTCATTGAATTCACCCCTCCACTTT.

CDR3 sequence: CASSPRLVPDEQFF. DNA for the CDR3: TGTGCCAGCAGTCCACGACTGGTACCCGATGAGCAGTTCTTC. The chain carries TRBV12-3 or TRBV12-4 and TRBJ2-1; no clear D gene. The CDR3 runs to 14 residues. Trimming removed 5 bases from V and 8 bases from J, with 16 bases in between.

This clonotype showed up many times. This rearrangement joins TRBV7-2 to TRBJ2-7; D not certain. Germline CDR1 SGHTA, CDR2 FQGNSA. Trimming cost V 5 bases and J 5 bases, with 13 bases left between them. The CDR3 is 13 amino acids. In DNA, the CDR3 is TGTGCCAGCAGCCAAGGGCGCGCTCACGAGCAGTACTTC. As protein: CASSQGRAHEQYF.

This clonotype was counted at least ten times. V and J are TRBV7-2 and TRBJ2-4, with D perhaps TRBD2 (6 bases). Germline values: CDR1 SGHTA, CDR2 FQGNSA. Trimming removed 2 bases at V and 3 bases at J, with 11 bases between. The CDR3 is 15 residues long. CDR3 region: CASSLYGGSKNIQYF. In DNA, the CDR3 is TGTGCCAGCAGCTTATATGGGGGGAGCAAAAACATTCAGTACTTC.

The chain carries TRBV19 and TRBJ2-3; 9 nucleotides agree with TRBD2. This CDR3 is 15 amino acids long. Germline V lookup: CDR1 LNHDA, CDR2 SQIVND (reference sequence). Losses at the gene ends were 5 bases for V and 5 bases for J; bases not matched to a gene: 8. The DNA of the CDR3 is TGTGCCAGTAGTCCCCCGGGACTAGCTGGAGATACGCAGTATTTT. It translates to CASSPPGLAGDTQYF.

In nucleotides, the CDR3 is TGTGCCAGCAGCTTAGTAAGCCTAGGGGGCGCGAATGAAAAACTGTTTTTT. This translates into CASSLVSLGGANEKLFF. The chain is built from TRBV7-9 and TRBJ1-4, with 7 bases identical to TRBD1. After removal of 1 base from V and 5 bases from J, the junction contained 10 bases not matched to a gene. The CDR3 has 17 amino acids. Germline CDR1 reads SEHNR; CDR2 reads FQNEAQ (reference sequence).

V and J are TRBV6-6 and TRBJ1-5; D not certain. V was pared by 6 bases and J by 0 bases, with 9 bases between. CDR1 is MNHNY and CDR2 is SVGAGI in the germline V gene (reference sequence). The CDR3 covers 14 residues. The CDR3 sequence is CASRAPYSNQPQHF. The CDR3 DNA reads TGTGCCAGCAGGGCCCCCTATAGCAATCAGCCCCAGCATTTT.

This clonotype has more than one count but fewer than ten. This rearrangement joins TRBV7-8 to TRBJ2-2, with TRBD2 matching over 7 bases. The V gene's germline CDR1 is SGHVS and CDR2 FQNEAQ. The ends lost 6 bases at V and 4 bases at J; junction bases unmatched: 8. The length of the CDR3 is 15 residues. CDR3 amino acids: CASRVERGFTGELFF. CDR3 bases: TGTGCCAGCAGGGTCGAGCGGGGATTCACCGGGGAGCTGTTTTTT.

The rearrangement uses TRBV5-1 and TRBJ1-1; D is perhaps TRBD1 (5 bases). The CDR3 sequence is 15 residues long. V lost 3 bases to trimming and J lost 4 bases, with 16 bases between them. Germline V gene sequence: CDR1 SGHRS, CDR2 YFSETQ. For the CDR3, the DNA is TGCGCCAGCAGCTCAGGGCAGGCCGGGGGCACTGAAGCTTTCTTT. Amino acids: CASSSGQAGGTEAFF.

This rearrangement joins TRBV18 to TRBJ2-2, with D perhaps TRBD1 or TRBD2 (5 bases each). The V gene's germline CDR1 is KGHSH and CDR2 LQKENI. The CDR3 spans 15 residues. V was pared by 8 bases and J by 6 bases, with 19 bases between. This CDR3 is CASRRGAIQAGELFF. The CDR3 DNA reads as TGTGCCAGCAGGCGAGGGGCTATTCAGGCCGGGGAGCTGTTTTTT.

V is TRBV19 and J is TRBJ1-5, with D perhaps TRBD1 (6 bases). The CDR3 contains 15 residues. Trimming removed 7 bases from V and 5 bases from J, with 18 bases in between. Germline V gene lookup returns CDR1 LNHDA and CDR2 SQIVND (reference sequence). Here the CDR3 reads CASTYWGGSDQPQHF. CDR3 in DNA: TGTGCCAGTACTTATTGGGGGGGCTCGGATCAGCCCCAGCATTTT.

The chain employs TRBV12-3 or TRBV12-4 and TRBJ2-3; D is unclear. Trimming took off 7 bases at V and 0 bases at J, with 14 bases between the two ends. The CDR3 is made up of 15 amino acids. The CDR3 spells CASTFQVDSTDTQYF. Here the CDR3 DNA reads TGTGCCAGCACTTTTCAGGTGGATAGCACAGATACGCAGTATTTT.

This clonotype was counted a few times. The chain recombines TRBV7-1 with TRBJ1-4; 10 bases fit TRBD1. TRBV7-1 belongs to the ORF category, with a function that is uncertain. This CDR3 contains 15 residues. V gave up 5 bases and J gave up 8 bases; unmatched junction bases: 8. CDR3 nucleotide sequence: TGTGCCAGCAGCCTCCCCGGGACAGGGGACGAAAAACTGTTTTTT. It is translated as CASSLPGTGDEKLFF.

This clonotype showed up just a few times. The gene calls are TRBV7-9 and TRBJ1-1; no definite D call. Germline assignment: CDR1 SEHNR and CDR2 FQNEAQ (reference sequence). Trimming took off 4 bases at V and 3 bases at J, with 9 bases between the two ends. The length of the CDR3 is 13 residues. The CDR3 sequence: CASSYLPDTEAFF. The DNA for the CDR3 is TGTGCCAGCAGCTACTTGCCGGACACTGAAGCTTTCTTT.

V gene TRBV6-6 combines with J gene TRBJ1-2; D call uncertain. From germline, CDR1 is MNHNY and CDR2 SVGAGI (reference sequence). Trimming removed 6 bases at V and 7 bases at J, with 12 bases between. This CDR3 is built from 12 residues. CDR3 in amino acids: CASSPRVGGYTF. CDR3 DNA sequence: TGTGCCAGCAGCCCAAGGGTTGGTGGCTACACCTTC.